This entry features one T cell receptor beta chain sequence. What it recognizes is unknown. The data are from a study of OX40 agonist ivuxolimab in advanced cancers. Study-level background: Patients receiving dose escalation had hepatocellular carcinoma, melanoma, renal cell or head and neck cancer. Three partial responders included one hepatocellular carcinoma patient and two cutaneous melanoma patients. Study observations and caveats: Also present in some nonresponders was a low level of normalized T-cell clonal expansion.

The V and J ends lost 2 bases and 3 bases respectively, with 12 bases between them. Germline CDR1 SGHRS, CDR2 YFSETQ. The CDR3 extends over 14 amino acids. Some clones are missing from TCRdb's copy, which holds only in-frame ones; the method was immunoSEQ multiplex PCR. The sample includes roughly 14,000 clones, approximately 80% of them seen just once. This receptor was obtained from an adult with an advanced solid tumor such as melanoma, head and neck, liver or kidney cancer. The sample was CD4+ or CD8+ T cells sorted from blood, taken in a trial of the OX40 agonist ivuxolimab. The chain is built from TRBV5-1 and TRBJ2-7; possible D gene TRBD1, 5 bases. DNA of the CDR3: TGCGCCAGCAGCTTATCCAGGGATCTCTACGAGCAGTACTTC. This codes for CASSLSRDLYEQYF.